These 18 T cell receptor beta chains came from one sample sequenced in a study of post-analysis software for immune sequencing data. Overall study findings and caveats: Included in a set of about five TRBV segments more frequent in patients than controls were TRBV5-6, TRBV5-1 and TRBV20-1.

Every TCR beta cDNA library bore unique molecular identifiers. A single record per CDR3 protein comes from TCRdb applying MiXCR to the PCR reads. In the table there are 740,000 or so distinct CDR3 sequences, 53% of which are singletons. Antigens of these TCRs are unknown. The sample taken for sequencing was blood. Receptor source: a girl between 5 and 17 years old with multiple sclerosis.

The CDR3 region is CASSNGGGSYNEQFF. The CDR3 nucleotides read TGCGCCAGCAGCAACGGGGGGGGCTCCTACAATGAGCAGTTCTTC. The chain has TRBV5-1 and TRBJ2-1; TRBD2 aligns across 8 bases. CDR3 size: 15 residues. V was pared by 4 bases and J by 0 bases, with 3 bases of the junction left unmatched. Germline values: CDR1 SGHRS, CDR2 YFSETQ.

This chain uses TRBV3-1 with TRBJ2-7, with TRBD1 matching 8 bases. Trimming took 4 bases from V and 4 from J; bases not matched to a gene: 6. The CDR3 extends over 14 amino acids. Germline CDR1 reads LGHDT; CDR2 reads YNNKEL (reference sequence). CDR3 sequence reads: CASSRRDRTYEQYF. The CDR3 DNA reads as TGTGCCAGCAGCCGCCGGGACAGGACGTACGAGCAGTACTTC.

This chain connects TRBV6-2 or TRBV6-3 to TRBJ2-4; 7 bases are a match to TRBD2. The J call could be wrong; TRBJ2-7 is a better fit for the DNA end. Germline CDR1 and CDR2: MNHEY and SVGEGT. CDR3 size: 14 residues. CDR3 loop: CASSYFSGTYEQYF. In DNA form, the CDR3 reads TGTGCCAGCAGTTACTTCAGCGGGACTTACGAGCAGTACTTC.

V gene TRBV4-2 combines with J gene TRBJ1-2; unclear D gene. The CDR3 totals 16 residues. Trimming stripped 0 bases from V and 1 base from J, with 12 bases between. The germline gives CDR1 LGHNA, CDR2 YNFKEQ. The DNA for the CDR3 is TGTGCCAGCAGCCAAGAACACGGAAGTAGTAACTATGGCTACACCTTC. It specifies CASSQEHGSSNYGYTF.

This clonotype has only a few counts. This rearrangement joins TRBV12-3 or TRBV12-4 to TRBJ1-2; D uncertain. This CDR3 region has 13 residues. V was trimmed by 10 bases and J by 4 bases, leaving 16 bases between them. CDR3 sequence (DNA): TGTGCCACAAGTTCTGGGGAGAGCTATGGCTACACCTTC. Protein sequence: CATSSGESYGYTF.

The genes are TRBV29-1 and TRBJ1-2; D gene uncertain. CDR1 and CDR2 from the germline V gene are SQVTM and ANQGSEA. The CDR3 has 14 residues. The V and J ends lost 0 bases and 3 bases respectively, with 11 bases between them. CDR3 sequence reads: CSVEDIGPYYGYTF. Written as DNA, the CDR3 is TGCAGCGTTGAAGATATCGGTCCTTACTATGGCTACACCTTC.

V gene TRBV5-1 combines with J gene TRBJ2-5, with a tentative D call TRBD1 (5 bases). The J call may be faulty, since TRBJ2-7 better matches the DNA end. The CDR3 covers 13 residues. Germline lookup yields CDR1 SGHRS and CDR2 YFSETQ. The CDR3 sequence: CASSLDGAREQYF. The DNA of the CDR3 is TGCGCCAGCAGCTTGGATGGGGCGCGCGAGCAGTACTTC.

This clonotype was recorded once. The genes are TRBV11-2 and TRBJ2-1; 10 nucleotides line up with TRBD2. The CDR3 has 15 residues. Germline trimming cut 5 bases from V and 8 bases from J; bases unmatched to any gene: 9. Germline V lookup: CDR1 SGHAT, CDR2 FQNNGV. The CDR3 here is CASSRIAGGFDEQFF. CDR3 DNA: TGTGCCAGCAGCCGAATAGCGGGGGGTTTCGATGAGCAGTTCTTC.

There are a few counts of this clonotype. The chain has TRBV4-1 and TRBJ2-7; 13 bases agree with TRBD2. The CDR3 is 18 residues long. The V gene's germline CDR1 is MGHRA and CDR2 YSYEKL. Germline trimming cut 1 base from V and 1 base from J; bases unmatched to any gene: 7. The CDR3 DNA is TGCGCCAGCAGCCAAGGGACTAGCGGGAGAGTCGGTTCCTACGAGCAGTACTTC. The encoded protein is CASSQGTSGRVGSYEQYF.

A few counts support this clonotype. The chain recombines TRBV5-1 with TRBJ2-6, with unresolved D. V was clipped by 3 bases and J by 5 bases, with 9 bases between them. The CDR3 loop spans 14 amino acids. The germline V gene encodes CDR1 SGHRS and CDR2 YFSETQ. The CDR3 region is CASSSPPRANVLTF. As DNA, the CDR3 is TGCGCCAGCAGCTCCCCCCCTAGGGCCAACGTCCTGACTTTC.

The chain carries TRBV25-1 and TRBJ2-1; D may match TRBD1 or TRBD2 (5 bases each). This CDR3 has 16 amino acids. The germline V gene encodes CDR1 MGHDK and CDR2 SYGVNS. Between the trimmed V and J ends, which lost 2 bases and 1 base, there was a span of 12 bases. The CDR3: CASSEGLSGSYNEQFF. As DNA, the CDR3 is TGTGCCAGCAGTGAAGGACTGTCAGGGTCCTACAATGAGCAGTTCTTC.

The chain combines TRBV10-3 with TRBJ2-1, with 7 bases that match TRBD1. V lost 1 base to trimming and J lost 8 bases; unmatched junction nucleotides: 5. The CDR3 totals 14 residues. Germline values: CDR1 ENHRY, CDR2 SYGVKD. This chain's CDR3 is CAISELQGNHEQFF. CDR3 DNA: TGTGCCATCAGTGAGTTACAGGGGAACCATGAGCAGTTCTTC.

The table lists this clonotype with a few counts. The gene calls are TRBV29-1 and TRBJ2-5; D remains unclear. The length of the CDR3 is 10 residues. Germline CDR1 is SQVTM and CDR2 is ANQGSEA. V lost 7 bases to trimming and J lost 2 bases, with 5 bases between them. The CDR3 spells CSAYQETQYF. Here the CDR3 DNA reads TGCAGCGCCTATCAAGAGACCCAGTACTTC.

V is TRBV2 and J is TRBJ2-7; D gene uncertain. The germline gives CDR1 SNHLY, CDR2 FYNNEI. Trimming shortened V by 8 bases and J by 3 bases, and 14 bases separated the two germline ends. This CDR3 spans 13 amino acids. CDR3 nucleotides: TGTGCCAGCGGGCCAACCGAGAACTACGAGCAGTACTTC. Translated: CASGPTENYEQYF.

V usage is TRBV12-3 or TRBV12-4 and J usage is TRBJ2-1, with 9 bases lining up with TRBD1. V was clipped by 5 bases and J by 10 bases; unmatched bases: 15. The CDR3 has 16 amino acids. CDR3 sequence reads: CASSPGQGVGSYEQFF. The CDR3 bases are TGTGCCAGCAGTCCGGGACAGGGCGTTGGGTCCTACGAGCAGTTCTTC.

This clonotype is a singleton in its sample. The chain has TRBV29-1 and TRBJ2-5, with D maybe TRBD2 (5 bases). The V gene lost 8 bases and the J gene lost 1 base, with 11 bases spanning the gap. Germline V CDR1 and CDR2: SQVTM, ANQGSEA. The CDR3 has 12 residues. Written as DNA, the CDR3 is TGCAGCTCCGGGCGGGCCCAAGAGACCCAGTACTTC. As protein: CSSGRAQETQYF.

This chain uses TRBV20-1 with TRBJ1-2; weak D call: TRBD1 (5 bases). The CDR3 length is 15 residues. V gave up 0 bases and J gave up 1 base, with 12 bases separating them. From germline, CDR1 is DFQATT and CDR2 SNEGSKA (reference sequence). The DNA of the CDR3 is TGCAGTGCTAGAGATCTTCTGACAGTTAACTATGGCTACACCTTC. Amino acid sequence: CSARDLLTVNYGYTF.

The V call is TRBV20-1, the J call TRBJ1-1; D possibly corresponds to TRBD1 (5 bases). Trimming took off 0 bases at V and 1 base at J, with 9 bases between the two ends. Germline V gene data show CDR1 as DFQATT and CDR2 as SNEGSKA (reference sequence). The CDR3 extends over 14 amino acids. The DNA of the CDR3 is TGCAGTGCTAGAGATCCGGGGGGGAACACTGAAGCTTTCTTT. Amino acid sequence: CSARDPGGNTEAFF.